These 14 T cell receptor beta chains share one sample of origin, sequenced in a study of blood T cell repertoires in COVID-19. TCRdb's copy holds only in-frame clones and misses some; the assay was immunoSEQ multiplex PCR. The table has approximately 100,000 clones, roughly 76% seen once. The sequencing input was peripheral blood. The receptors shown here come from a human donor in a cohort sampled during active COVID-19.

The J gene is TRBJ1-1, the V gene TRBV28, with TRBD1 matching 8 bases. Germline CDR1 is MDHEN and CDR2 is SYDVKM. The ends lost 5 bases at V and 0 bases at J; junction bases unmatched: 5. CDR3 length: 15 residues. CDR3 sequence (DNA): TGTGCCAGCAGTCTCAGGGGGCGCGTGAACACTGAAGCTTTCTTT. It is translated as CASSLRGRVNTEAFF.

J is TRBJ1-2 and V is TRBV29-1; the D gene is possibly TRBD1 (6 bases). Per germline, CDR1 SQVTM and CDR2 ANQGSEA. The CDR3 covers 14 residues. Trimming took 1 base from V and 5 from J, leaving 14 bases between them. CDR3 sequence: CSVEVAGARYGYTF. The DNA for the CDR3 is TGCAGCGTTGAAGTGGCGGGGGCGCGATATGGCTACACCTTC.

This clone was seen only a few times. The rearrangement joins TRBV13 to TRBJ1-2; no clear D. V lost 1 base and J 6 bases, leaving 18 bases between the germline ends. CDR1 and CDR2 (germline): PRHDT, FYEKMQ (reference sequence). This CDR3 is 16 amino acids long. The CDR3 nucleotides are TGTGCCAGCAGCTTAGCTGGACGGGAAGGACCCCATGGCTACACCTTC. Residues: CASSLAGREGPHGYTF.

The CDR3: CASSRDSGTGGYTF. The DNA of the CDR3 is TGTGCCAGCAGCCGGGACAGCGGTACGGGTGGCTACACCTTC. The J gene is TRBJ1-2, the V gene TRBV5-4; 7 bases map to TRBD1. The CDR3 loop spans 14 amino acids. V lost 4 bases to trimming and J lost 7 bases; unmatched junction nucleotides: 10. CDR1 is SGHNT and CDR2 is YYREEE in the germline V gene (reference sequence). Full variable domain (remainder filled in from reference TRBV5-4 and TRBJ1-2): ETGVTQSPTHLIKTRGQQVTLRCSSQSGHNTVSWYQQALGQGPQFIFQYYREEENGRGNFPPRFSGLQFPNYSSELNVNALELDDSALYLCASSRDSGTGGYTFGSGTRLTVV.

The rearrangement uses TRBV21-1 and TRBJ2-5; TRBD2, the table's D call, was not compared with the DNA. TRBV21-1 is a pseudogene segment. The CDR3 runs to 18 residues. The CDR3 here is CASSKSIRATSTQETQYF. CDR3 DNA: TGTGCCAGCAGCAAGTCCATCCGCGCAACCTCCACGCAAGAGACCCAGTACTTC.

The V call is TRBV19, the J call TRBJ1-6; D ambiguous. The V gene's germline CDR1 is LNHDA and CDR2 SQIVND (reference sequence). CDR3 length: 16 amino acids. The V end lost 1 base, the J end lost 10 bases, and 17 bases lay between the germline ends. The CDR3 nucleotides are TGTGCCAGTAGTATAGGTGGCCGCCCCGGGAGATCACCCCTCCACTTT. Translation gives CASSIGGRPGRSPLHF.

The chain has TRBV6-5 and TRBJ2-6; D gene unclear. The V end was cut by 0 bases, the J end by 0 bases, with 3 bases between. This CDR3 contains 15 residues. The germline V gene encodes CDR1 MNHEY and CDR2 SVGAGI. This chain's CDR3 is CASSYSSSGANVLTF. CDR3 in DNA: TGTGCCAGCAGTTACTCGAGCTCTGGGGCCAACGTCCTGACTTTC.

The chain is built from TRBV28 and TRBJ1-4, with D perhaps TRBD1 (5 bases). The CDR3 totals 15 residues. V was pared by 8 bases and J by 3 bases, with 16 bases between. Germline lookup yields CDR1 MDHEN and CDR2 SYDVKM. CDR3 in amino acids: CASAQPGYPNEKLFF. The DNA for the CDR3 is TGTGCCAGCGCACAACCAGGGTACCCTAATGAAAAACTGTTTTTT.

This sequence joins TRBV10-3 and TRBJ2-7; no clear D gene. Germline CDR1 is ENHRY and CDR2 is SYGVKD. V lost 0 bases and J lost 2, with 8 bases in between. This CDR3 spans 14 amino acids. The CDR3 loop is CAISESKQTYEQYF. In nucleotides, the CDR3 is TGTGCCATCAGTGAGTCGAAACAGACCTACGAGCAGTACTTC.

This clone has just a few counts. This rearrangement joins TRBV30 to TRBJ1-2; D not resolved. V shed 1 base and J shed 4 bases, with 13 bases lying between them. CDR3 length: 14 amino acids. The germline gives CDR1 GTSNPN, CDR2 SVGIG (reference sequence). CDR3 loop: CAWSGVNTVYGYTF. CDR3 bases: TGTGCCTGGAGTGGGGTTAATACAGTCTATGGCTACACCTTC.

The chain combines TRBV3-1 (or the pseudogene TRBV3-2) with TRBJ2-5; the D is unclear. The CDR3 consists of 13 residues. Germline loops: CDR1 LGHDT, CDR2 YNNKEL (reference sequence). The V gene lost 4 bases and the J gene lost 2 bases, with 8 bases spanning the gap. The CDR3 loop reads CASSLPPQETQYF. The DNA of the CDR3 is TGTGCCAGCAGCCTCCCCCCGCAAGAGACCCAGTACTTC.

This clone came up a few times. At one end, the junction sequence differs from germline, possibly due to a read error. The CDR3 is CASSLDGRTAGDTEAFF. Here the CDR3 DNA reads TGCGCCAGCAGCTTGGACGGAAGGACAGCTGGCGACACCGAAGCTTTCTTT. The rearrangement joins TRBV5-1 to TRBJ1-1, with D possibly matching TRBD1 (6 bases). Per the germline V gene, CDR1 is SGHRS and CDR2 is YFSETQ. This CDR3 contains 17 residues.

The J gene is TRBJ2-7, the V gene TRBV3-1 (or the pseudogene TRBV3-2); 7 nucleotides agree with TRBD2. Trimming removed 4 bases from V and 5 bases from J; junction bases left unmatched: 5. Germline-derived CDR1 and CDR2 are LGHDT and YNNKEL (reference sequence). This CDR3 is 13 amino acids long. CDR3 DNA: TGTGCCAGCAGCCTTGGTCGGGGGGACGAGCAGTACTTC. Amino acids: CASSLGRGDEQYF.

V gene TRBV7-9 combines with J gene TRBJ2-4; TRBD1 matches 8 bases. Germline CDR1 SEHNR, CDR2 FQNEAQ (reference sequence). This CDR3 is built from 13 residues. Germline trimming cut 5 bases from V and 6 bases from J; bases unmatched to any gene: 3. The CDR3 nucleotides are TGTGCCAGCAGCCCCGGACAGGGAAACATTCAGTACTTC. Its protein is CASSPGQGNIQYF.